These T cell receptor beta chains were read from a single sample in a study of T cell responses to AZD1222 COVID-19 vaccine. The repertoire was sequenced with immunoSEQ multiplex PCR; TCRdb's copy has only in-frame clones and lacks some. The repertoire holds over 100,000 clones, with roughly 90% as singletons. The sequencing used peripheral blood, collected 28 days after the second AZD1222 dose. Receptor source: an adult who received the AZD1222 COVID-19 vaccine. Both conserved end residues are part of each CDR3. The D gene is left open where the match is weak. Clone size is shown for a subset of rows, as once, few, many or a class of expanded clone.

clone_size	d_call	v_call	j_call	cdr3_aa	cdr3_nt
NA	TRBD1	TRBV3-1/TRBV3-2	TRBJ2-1	CASSYHGQGGDEQFF	TGTGCCAGCAGCTACCATGGACAGGGAGGTGATGAGCAGTTCTTC
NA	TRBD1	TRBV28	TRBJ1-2	CASSRQGNWGYTF	TGTGCCAGCAGTCGACAGGGGAATTGGGGCTACACCTTC
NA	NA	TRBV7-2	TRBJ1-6	CASSLGGYNSPLHF	TGTGCCAGCAGCTTAGGGGGCTATAATTCACCCCTCCACTTT
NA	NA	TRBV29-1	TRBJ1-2	CSVVVNYGYTF	TGCAGCGTTGTCGTTAACTATGGCTACACCTTC
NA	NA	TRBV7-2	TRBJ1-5	CASSFYSNQPQHF	TGTGCCAGCAGCTTCTACAGCAATCAGCCCCAGCATTTT
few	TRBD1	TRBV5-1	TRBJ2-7	CASSPGDRDEQYF	TGCGCCAGCAGCCCCGGGGACAGGGACGAGCAGTACTTC
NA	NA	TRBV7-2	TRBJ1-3	CASSLGSSGNTIYF	TGTGCCAGCAGCTTAGGGAGCTCTGGAAACACCATATATTTT
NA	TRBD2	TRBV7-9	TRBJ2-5	CASSLGTSGVSETQYF	TGTGCCAGCAGCTTAGGGACTAGCGGGGTTTCGGAGACCCAGTACTTC
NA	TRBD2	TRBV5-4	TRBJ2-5	CASSLEVPGLAGDETQYF	TGTGCCAGCAGCTTGGAGGTGCCGGGTCTAGCGGGGGACGAGACCCAGTACTTC
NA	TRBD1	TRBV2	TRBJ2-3	CASTGTGGSLHTDTQYF	TGTGCCAGCACCGGGACAGGGGGAAGTCTCCACACAGATACGCAGTATTTT
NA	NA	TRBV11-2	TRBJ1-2	CASSSGYGYTF	TGTGCCAGCAGCTCCGGATATGGCTACACCTTC
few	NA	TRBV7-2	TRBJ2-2	CASSPPRGRANTGELFF	TGTGCCAGCAGCCCCCCGAGGGGAAGGGCGAACACCGGGGAGCTGTTTTTT
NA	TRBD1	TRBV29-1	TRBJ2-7	CSVGWTGGLYEQYF	TGCAGCGTTGGGTGGACAGGGGGCTTGTACGAGCAGTACTTC
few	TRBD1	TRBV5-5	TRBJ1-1	CASSTGQGLNTEAFF	TGTGCCAGCAGCACGGGACAGGGACTGAACACTGAAGCTTTCTTT
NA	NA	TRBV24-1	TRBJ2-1	CATSDLPQGRNEQFF	TGTGCCACCAGTGATTTGCCACAGGGCAGGAATGAGCAGTTCTTC
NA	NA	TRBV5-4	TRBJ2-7	CASSLSTGYEQYF	TGTGCCAGCAGCCTCTCGACAGGCTACGAGCAGTACTTC
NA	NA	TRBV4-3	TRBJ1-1	CASSQDYTVNTEAFF	TGCGCCAGCAGCCAAGATTACACAGTGAACACTGAAGCTTTCTTT
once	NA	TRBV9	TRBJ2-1	CASSVEDGGFPYNEQFF	TGTGCCAGCAGCGTAGAAGACGGGGGCTTTCCCTACAATGAGCAGTTCTTC
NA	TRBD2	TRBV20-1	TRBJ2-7	CSASSSGGYEQYF	TGCAGTGCTAGTTCCAGCGGGGGATACGAGCAGTACTTC
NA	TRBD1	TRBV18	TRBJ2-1	CASSPTGTGGSNNEQFF	TGTGCCAGCTCACCTACCGGGACAGGGGGCAGTAACAATGAGCAGTTCTTC
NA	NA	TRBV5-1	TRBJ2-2	CASSLAAIGELFF	TGCGCCAGCAGCTTGGCCGCGATCGGGGAGCTGTTTTTT
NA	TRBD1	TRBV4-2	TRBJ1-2	CASSHNRDRGYGYTF	TGTGCCAGCAGCCACAACCGGGACAGGGGCTATGGCTACACCTTC
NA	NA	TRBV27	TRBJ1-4	CASRPWGRVDEKLFF	TGTGCCAGCAGACCATGGGGCAGGGTTGATGAAAAACTGTTTTTT
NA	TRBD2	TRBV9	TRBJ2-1	CASSLAGGPYNEQFF	TGTGCCAGCTCCCTAGCGGGGGGACCCTACAATGAGCAGTTCTTC
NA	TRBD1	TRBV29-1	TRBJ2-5	CSVSGTGAQETQYF	TGCAGCGTCTCTGGGACAGGTGCACAAGAGACCCAGTACTTC
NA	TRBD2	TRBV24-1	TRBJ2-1	CATSDRLAGGPNEQFF	TGTGCCACCAGTGATCGATTAGCGGGGGGCCCCAATGAGCAGTTCTTC
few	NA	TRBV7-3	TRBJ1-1	CASSLTPGGVAFF	TGTGCCAGCAGCTTAACCCCTGGGGGGGTTGCTTTCTTT
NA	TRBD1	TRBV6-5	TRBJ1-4	CASRQTGVGEKLFF	TGTGCCAGCAGGCAGACAGGGGTTGGTGAAAAACTGTTTTTT
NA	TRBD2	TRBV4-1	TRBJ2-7	CASSQESSGLTYEQYF	TGCGCCAGCAGCCAAGAATCTAGCGGGTTGACCTACGAGCAGTACTTC
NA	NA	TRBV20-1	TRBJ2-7	CSVNDRYEQYF	TGCAGTGTTAACGACAGGTACGAGCAGTACTTC
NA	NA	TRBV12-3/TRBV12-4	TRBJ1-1	CASSLVSAQAFF	TGTGCCAGCAGTTTAGTCTCAGCTCAAGCTTTCTTT
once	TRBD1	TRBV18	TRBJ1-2	CASSPVTGAGYTF	TGTGCCAGCTCACCAGTGACAGGGGCTGGCTACACCTTC
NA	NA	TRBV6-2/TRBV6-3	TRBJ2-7	CASSLFGYEQYF	TGTGCCAGCAGTTTATTCGGCTACGAGCAGTACTTC
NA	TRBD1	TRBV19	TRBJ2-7	CASSIGDRGPYEQYF	TGTGCCAGTAGTATAGGGGACAGGGGTCCCTACGAGCAGTACTTC
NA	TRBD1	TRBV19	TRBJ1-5	CASSGDRGQPQHF	TGTGCCAGTAGTGGGGACAGGGGTCAGCCCCAGCATTTT
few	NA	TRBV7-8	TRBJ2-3	CASSPTAVGRHTQYF	TGTGCCAGCAGCCCCACGGCTGTTGGTAGGCATACGCAGTATTTT
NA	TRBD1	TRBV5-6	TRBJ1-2	CASSFVTGGVKDTF	TGTGCCAGCAGCTTTGTGACAGGGGGCGTTAAGGACACCTTC
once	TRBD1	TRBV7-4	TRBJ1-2	CASSTRPGQGYAFGYTF	TGTGCCAGCAGCACCAGACCGGGACAGGGCTATGCTTTTGGCTACACCTTC
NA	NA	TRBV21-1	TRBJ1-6	CARQATGEFLSPLHF	TGTGCCCGCCAAGCGACAGGGGAGTTCCTTTCACCCCTCCACTTT
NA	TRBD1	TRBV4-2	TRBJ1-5	CASSQGQGGQPQHF	TGTGCCAGCAGCCAGGGACAGGGGGGACAGCCCCAGCATTTT
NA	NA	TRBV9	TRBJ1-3	CASSATQGATGNTIYF	TGTGCCAGCAGCGCTACACAGGGTGCGACTGGAAACACCATATATTTT
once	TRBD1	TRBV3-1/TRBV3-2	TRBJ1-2	CASSQAVGTGGAGYTF	TGTGCCAGCAGCCAAGCTGTCGGGACAGGGGGCGCTGGCTACACCTTC